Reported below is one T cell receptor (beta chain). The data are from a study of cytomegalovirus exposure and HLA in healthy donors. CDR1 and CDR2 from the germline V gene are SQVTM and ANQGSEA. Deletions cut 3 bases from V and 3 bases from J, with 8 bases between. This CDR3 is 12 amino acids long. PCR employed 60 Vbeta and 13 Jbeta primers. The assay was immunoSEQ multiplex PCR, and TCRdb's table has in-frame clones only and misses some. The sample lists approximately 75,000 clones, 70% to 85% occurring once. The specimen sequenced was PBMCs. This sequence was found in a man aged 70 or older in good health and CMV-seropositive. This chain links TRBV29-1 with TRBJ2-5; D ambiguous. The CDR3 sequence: CSVDAQEETQYF. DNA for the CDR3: TGCAGCGTTGACGCCCAGGAAGAGACCCAGTACTTC. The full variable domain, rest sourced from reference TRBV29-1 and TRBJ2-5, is SAVISQKPSRDICQRGTSLTIQCQVDSQVTMMFWYRQQPGQSLTLIATANQGSEATYESGFVIDKFPISRPNLTFSTLTVSNMSPEDSSIYLCSVDAQEETQYFGPGTRLLVL.